These 29 T cell receptor beta chains were sequenced from one sample in a study of blood T cell repertoires in COVID-19. Using immunoSEQ multiplex PCR, the repertoire was profiled, and TCRdb retains in-frame clones only, with some absent. The sample gives 400,000 to 450,000 clones, just over 85% of which show up once; 1.4% is in the top ten. Sequences were obtained from peripheral blood. The source is a woman between 25 and 40 years old with active or convalescent COVID-19.

This clone appeared once. The DNA for the CDR3 is TGTGCCAGCATCCCAGGGTTTCAAGAGACCCAGTACTTC. It encodes CASIPGFQETQYF. The chain links TRBV11-2 to TRBJ2-5; maybe TRBD1 (5 bases). Germline assignment: CDR1 SGHAT and CDR2 FQNNGV. The CDR3 contains 13 residues. Trimming cost V 7 bases and J 2 bases, with 11 bases left between them.

The sample holds a few counts of this clone. The rearrangement uses TRBV2 and TRBJ1-6; 8 nucleotides align to TRBD1. Germline CDR1 and CDR2: SNHLY and FYNNEI. V gave up 6 bases and J gave up 11 bases; unmatched junction bases: 9. CDR3 length equals 14 residues. Written as DNA, the CDR3 is TGTGCCAGCAGCCGGGGGACAGGCTTGGCACCCCTCCACTTT. Protein: CASSRGTGLAPLHF.

The rearrangement uses TRBV19 and TRBJ1-1; 8 nucleotides align to TRBD1. Losses at the gene ends were 5 bases for V and 0 bases for J; bases not matched to a gene: 11. This CDR3 spans 17 amino acids. Germline V lookup: CDR1 LNHDA, CDR2 SQIVND (reference sequence). The CDR3 is CASSPPRGRRVNTEAFF. The CDR3 bases are TGTGCCAGTAGTCCCCCCAGGGGGCGCAGGGTGAACACTGAAGCTTTCTTT. Together with reference TRBV19 and TRBJ1-1, the CDR3 gives the full variable domain: DGGITQSPKYLFRKEGQNVTLSCEQNLNHDAMYWYRQDPGQGLRLIYYSQIVNDFQKGDIAEGYSVSREKKESFPLTVTSAQKNPTAFYLCASSPPRGRRVNTEAFFGQGTRLTVV.

The chain couples TRBV4-1 to TRBJ2-5; 7 bases map to TRBD2. The CDR3 has 15 residues. Germline CDR1 MGHRA, CDR2 YSYEKL. Trimming cost V 1 base and J 3 bases; bases outside gene matches: 5. The CDR3 bases are TGCGCCAGCAGCCAAGGGGCGGGGGTGGAAGAGACCCAGTACTTC. This gives the protein CASSQGAGVEETQYF.

V is TRBV19 and J is TRBJ1-3, with D hard to call. The CDR3 spans 14 residues. V was pared by 1 base and J by 1 base, with 5 bases between. Germline V lookup: CDR1 LNHDA, CDR2 SQIVND (reference sequence). CDR3 sequence reads: CASSIGDSGNTIYF. CDR3 nucleotides: TGTGCCAGTAGTATAGGCGATTCTGGAAACACCATATATTTT.

The chain combines TRBV6-5 with TRBJ1-1; TRBD1 matches at 10 bases. Per the germline V gene, CDR1 is MNHEY and CDR2 is SVGAGI. This CDR3 region has 15 residues. With V trimmed by 0 bases and J by 7 bases, 5 bases remained unmatched. CDR3 in amino acids: CASSYSGTGAFEAFF. CDR3 DNA: TGTGCCAGCAGTTACTCTGGGACAGGGGCCTTTGAAGCTTTCTTT.

This chain joins TRBV27 and TRBJ1-2; TRBD1 agrees at 10 bases. With 4 bases clipped from V and 6 bases from J, the junction kept 14 bases outside the gene matches. CDR3 length: 17 residues. Germline CDR1 is MNHEY and CDR2 is SMNVEV (reference sequence). CDR3 sequence (DNA): TGTGCCAGCAGTTCCTTGACAGGGGGCGCACCTTTACATGGCTACACCTTC. Amino acids: CASSSLTGGAPLHGYTF.

This clone has only one observation. The chain uses TRBV5-1 and TRBJ2-7; D uncertain. Deletions cut 0 bases from V and 6 bases from J, with 16 bases between. The germline gives CDR1 SGHRS, CDR2 YFSETQ. The CDR3 has 15 residues. The CDR3 is CASSLAAMPSLEQYF. The CDR3 DNA reads TGCGCCAGCAGCTTGGCCGCGATGCCCTCTCTCGAGCAGTACTTC.

This clone has only one observation. The rearrangement uses TRBV15 and TRBJ1-4, with 7 bases identical to TRBD1. CDR3 length: 15 residues. J gave up 5 bases and V 0 bases, and 3 bases lay outside the gene matches. The germline V gene encodes CDR1 LNHNV and CDR2 YYDKDF (reference sequence). The CDR3 DNA follows: TGTGCCACCAGCAGAGATAAGGGACAGAATGAAAAACTGTTTTTT. Amino acids: CATSRDKGQNEKLFF.

V usage is TRBV10-3 and J usage is TRBJ1-1; D might be TRBD1 (6 bases). V lost 0 bases to trimming and J lost 0 bases, with 14 bases between them. This CDR3 is 17 amino acids long. CDR1 is ENHRY, CDR2 SYGVKD, per germline. CDR3 sequence reads: CAISESAAGAMNTEAFF. In DNA, the CDR3 is TGTGCCATCAGTGAGTCGGCGGCAGGGGCCATGAACACTGAAGCTTTCTTT.

The rearrangement joins TRBV5-1 to TRBJ1-4, with 7 bases matching TRBD1. Germline V lookup: CDR1 SGHRS, CDR2 YFSETQ. V trimming: 3 bases; J trimming: 8 bases; junction bases outside the gene matches: 7. The CDR3 contains 14 residues. The CDR3 DNA sequence: TGCGCCAGCAGCTCCGGACAGGACTGGGAAAAACTGTTTTTT. This translates into CASSSGQDWEKLFF. The complete variable domain, with remaining parts taken from reference TRBV5-1 and TRBJ1-4, reads KAGVTQTPRYLIKTRGQQVTLSCSPISGHRSVSWYQQTPGQGLQFLFEYFSETQRNKGNFPGRFSGRQFSNSRSEMNVSTLELGDSALYLCASSSGQDWEKLFFGSGTQLSVL.

The CDR3 DNA reads TGTGCCTGGAGTGTTGAGGGGGTCCAAGAGACCCAGTACTTC. Translating it yields CAWSVEGVQETQYF. V usage is TRBV30 and J usage is TRBJ2-5; tentatively, D is TRBD1 (6 bases). This CDR3 has 14 residues. V lost 0 bases to trimming and J lost 1 base, with 9 bases between them. CDR1 and CDR2 from the germline V gene are GTSNPN and SVGIG (reference sequence).

The chain employs TRBV19 and TRBJ2-3, with 8 bases identical to TRBD1. The CDR3 covers 17 residues. The germline V gene has CDR1 LNHDA and CDR2 SQIVND (reference sequence). Trimming at V came to 3 bases and at J to 1 base, leaving 9 bases not matched to a gene. The CDR3 here is CASSISIAGQGTDTQYF. Here the CDR3 DNA reads TGTGCCAGTAGTATTAGTATCGCGGGACAGGGCACAGATACGCAGTATTTT.

This chain connects TRBV4-1 to TRBJ1-2, with D perhaps TRBD1 (6 bases). Germline V CDR1 and CDR2: MGHRA, YSYEKL. This CDR3 is built from 17 residues. V lost 0 bases, J lost 0 bases, and 14 bases lay in between. CDR3 nucleotide sequence: TGCGCCAGCAGCCAAGACCCCGGGACACCAACTAACTATGGCTACACCTTC. It specifies CASSQDPGTPTNYGYTF.

The chain combines TRBV3-1 (or the pseudogene TRBV3-2) with TRBJ2-5; 10 nucleotides line up with TRBD1. V lost 4 bases and J lost 4; bases outside the gene matches: 6. CDR3 length: 15 amino acids. Germline CDR1 reads LGHDT; CDR2 reads YNNKEL (reference sequence). The CDR3 coding sequence is TGTGCCAGCAGCCCAGACAGGGGGCGTAGAGAGACCCAGTACTTC. It encodes CASSPDRGRRETQYF.

The V call is TRBV4-2, the J call TRBJ2-3; perhaps TRBD2 as D (7 bases). V gave up 4 bases and J gave up 5 bases, with 19 bases separating them. The CDR3 runs 16 residues. The V gene's germline CDR1 is LGHNA and CDR2 YNFKEQ. The CDR3 region is CASSPEGGELQDTQYF. In nucleotides, the CDR3 is TGTGCCAGCAGCCCAGAGGGGGGGGAGCTCCAAGATACGCAGTATTTT.

V usage is TRBV13 and J usage is TRBJ2-1; the match to TRBD2 covers 8 bases. V trimming: 5 bases; J trimming: 8 bases; junction bases outside the gene matches: 8. This CDR3 is built from 14 residues. Germline-derived CDR1 and CDR2 are PRHDT and FYEKMQ (reference sequence). The CDR3 DNA is TGTGCCAGCAGCCCTGGGACTAGGCCCGATGAGCAGTTCTTC. Protein: CASSPGTRPDEQFF. Supplemented by reference TRBV13 and TRBJ2-1, the full variable domain reads AAGVIQSPRHLIKEKRETATLKCYPIPRHDTVYWYQQGPGQDPQFLISFYEKMQSDKGSIPDRFSAQQFSDYHSELNMSSLELGDSALYFCASSPGTRPDEQFFGPGTRLTVL.

The V gene is TRBV23-1, the J gene TRBJ1-5; D gene ambiguous. TRBV23-1 carries the ORF label, with uncertain function. The CDR3 runs to 13 residues. The germline V and J ends were trimmed by 4 bases and 7 bases, with 11 bases remaining between them. The CDR3 sequence: CASSLAVCQPQHF. CDR3 coding DNA: TGCGCCAGCAGTCTCGCGGTTTGCCAGCCCCAGCATTTT.

This clone has more than one count but fewer than ten. V gene TRBV7-9 combines with J gene TRBJ2-7; 7 bases are shared with TRBD1. Looked up from germline, CDR1 is SEHNR and CDR2 is FQNEAQ (reference sequence). This CDR3 spans 15 amino acids. Trimming at V came to 5 bases and at J to 5 bases, leaving 12 bases not matched to a gene. The CDR3 is CASSATTGPRDEQYF. CDR3 nucleotides: TGTGCCAGCAGCGCAACGACAGGGCCGAGGGACGAGCAGTACTTC.

The V gene is TRBV7-2, the J gene TRBJ2-5; perhaps TRBD2 as D (5 bases). Germline V gene lookup returns CDR1 SGHTA and CDR2 FQGNSA. This CDR3 region has 14 residues. V lost 6 bases and J 2 bases, leaving 13 bases between the germline ends. The CDR3, as DNA: TGTGCCAGCAGTCCGTACGGCGGGCAAGAGACCCAGTACTTC. Its protein product is CASSPYGGQETQYF. The complete variable domain, with remaining parts taken from reference TRBV7-2 and TRBJ2-5, reads GAGVSQSPSNKVTEKGKDVELRCDPISGHTALYWYRQSLGQGLEFLIYFQGNSAPDKSGLPSDRFSAERTGGSVSTLTIQRTQQEDSAVYLCASSPYGGQETQYFGPGTRLLVL.

J is TRBJ1-1 and V is TRBV19; 9 nucleotides align to TRBD1. V trimming: 8 bases; J trimming: 3 bases; junction bases outside the gene matches: 4. The CDR3 is 13 residues long. CDR1 is LNHDA, CDR2 SQIVND, per germline (reference sequence). The CDR3 region has the DNA TGTGCCAGTCGGGACAGGGTCGACACTGAAGCTTTCTTT. This translates into CASRDRVDTEAFF.

The chain carries TRBV7-2 and TRBJ2-3; 10 bases fit TRBD2. V lost 2 bases to trimming and J lost 6 bases; unmatched junction nucleotides: 8. The CDR3 runs to 16 residues. Germline lookup yields CDR1 SGHTA and CDR2 FQGNSA. CDR3 sequence (DNA): TGTGCCAGCAGCTTATGGCAGCGGGGGGGCGCGGATACGCAGTATTTT. It is translated as CASSLWQRGGADTQYF.

The chain is built from TRBV5-1 and TRBJ2-5, with D tentatively TRBD1 (6 bases). Germline values: CDR1 SGHRS, CDR2 YFSETQ. The V end was cut by 5 bases, the J end by 2 bases, with 10 bases between. The CDR3 runs 13 residues. CDR3 nucleotides: TGCGCCAGCAGGACAGGTTATCAAGAGACCCAGTACTTC. Translated: CASRTGYQETQYF.

The sample holds a few counts of this clone. The rearrangement uses TRBV13 and TRBJ2-7; D may be TRBD2 (6 bases). Deletions cut 5 bases from V and 5 bases from J, with 13 bases between. Germline assignment: CDR1 PRHDT and CDR2 FYEKMQ (reference sequence). This CDR3 is 13 amino acids long. CDR3: CASSGGETDEQYF. CDR3 bases: TGTGCCAGCAGCGGCGGGGAGACTGACGAGCAGTACTTC.

This clone has a handful of counts. The genes are TRBV30 and TRBJ1-2; 7 nucleotides match TRBD1. The ends lost 3 bases at V and 6 bases at J; junction bases unmatched: 7. Germline CDR1 reads GTSNPN; CDR2 reads SVGIG (reference sequence). The CDR3 sequence is 13 residues long. The CDR3 region is CAWRIQGGDGYTF. The CDR3 DNA follows: TGTGCCTGGAGGATTCAGGGGGGAGATGGCTACACCTTC.

CDR3 DNA sequence: TGTGCCACCCGGGGGGCGACGGGTGAGCAGTTCTTC. Its translation: CATRGATGEQFF. This sequence joins TRBV6-5 and TRBJ2-1; D perhaps matches TRBD2 (7 bases). The germline CDR1 and CDR2 sequences are MNHEY and SVGAGI. The CDR3 runs to 12 residues. V was cut by 10 bases and J by 9 bases, with 16 bases left in between.

This clone has a single count. The chain has TRBV9 and TRBJ1-1; perhaps TRBD1 as D (6 bases). This CDR3 comprises 13 residues. The V gene's germline CDR1 is SGDLS and CDR2 YYNGEE. V was shortened by 6 bases and J by 5 bases, with 14 bases between the two germline ends. CDR3 coding DNA: TGTGCCAGCACCTCCGGCAGGGGAACTGAAGCTTTCTTT. Its protein is CASTSGRGTEAFF. Combining the CDR3 with reference TRBV9 and TRBJ1-1 gives the whole variable domain DSGVTQTPKHLITATGQRVTLRCSPRSGDLSVYWYQQSLDQGLQFLIQYYNGEERAKGNILERFSAQQFPDLHSELNLSSLELGDSALYFCASTSGRGTEAFFGQGTRLTVV.

V is TRBV7-8 and J is TRBJ1-2; TRBD1 matches at 7 bases. Germline CDR1 SGHVS, CDR2 FQNEAQ. The CDR3 covers 14 residues. With 1 base clipped from V and 6 bases from J, the junction kept 5 bases outside the gene matches. In DNA, the CDR3 is TGTGCCAGCAGCTTAGACAGGGGAGGTGATGGCTACACCTTC. This sequence encodes CASSLDRGGDGYTF.

V is TRBV5-1 and J is TRBJ1-1; TRBD1 matches at 8 bases. The CDR3 is 15 amino acids. With 4 bases clipped from V and 0 bases from J, the junction kept 5 bases outside the gene matches. From germline, CDR1 is SGHRS and CDR2 YFSETQ. The CDR3: CASSTGQGMNTEAFF. CDR3 coding DNA: TGCGCCAGCAGCACTGGACAGGGCATGAACACTGAAGCTTTCTTT.